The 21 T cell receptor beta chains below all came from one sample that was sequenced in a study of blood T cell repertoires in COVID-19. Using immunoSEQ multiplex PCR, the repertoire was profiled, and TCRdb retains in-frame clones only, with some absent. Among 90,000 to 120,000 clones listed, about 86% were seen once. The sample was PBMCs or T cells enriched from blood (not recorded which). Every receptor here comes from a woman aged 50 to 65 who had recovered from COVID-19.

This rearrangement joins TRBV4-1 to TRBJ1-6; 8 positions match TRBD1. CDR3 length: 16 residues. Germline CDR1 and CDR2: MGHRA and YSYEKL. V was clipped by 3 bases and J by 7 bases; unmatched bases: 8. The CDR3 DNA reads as TGCGCCAGCAGCCAGGCCCCTCGGACAGGGAATTCACCCCTCCACTTT. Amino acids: CASSQAPRTGNSPLHF.

The CDR3 is CASSLGGWGQGYTF. DNA of the CDR3: TGTGCCAGCAGCTTGGGTGGTTGGGGGCAAGGCTACACCTTC. The chain employs TRBV5-4 and TRBJ1-2, with D perhaps TRBD1 (6 bases). The ends were cut back, 0 bases at V and 8 bases at J, with 14 bases in the middle. Looked up from germline, CDR1 is SGHNT and CDR2 is YYREEE (reference sequence). The CDR3 extends over 14 amino acids.

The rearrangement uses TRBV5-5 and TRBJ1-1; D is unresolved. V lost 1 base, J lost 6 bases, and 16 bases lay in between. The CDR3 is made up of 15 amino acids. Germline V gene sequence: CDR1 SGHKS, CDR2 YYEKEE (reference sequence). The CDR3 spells CASSLYDTREAEAFF. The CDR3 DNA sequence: TGTGCCAGCAGCTTGTACGACACCCGCGAAGCTGAAGCTTTCTTT.

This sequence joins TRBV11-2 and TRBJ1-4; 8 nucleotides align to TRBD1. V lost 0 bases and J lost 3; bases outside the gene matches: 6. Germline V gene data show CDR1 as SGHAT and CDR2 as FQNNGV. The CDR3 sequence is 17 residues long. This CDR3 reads CASSLDIQGASNEKLFF. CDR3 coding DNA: TGTGCCAGCAGCTTAGATATCCAGGGGGCATCTAATGAAAAACTGTTTTTT. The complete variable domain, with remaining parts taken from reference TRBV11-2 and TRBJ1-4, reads EAGVAQSPRYKIIEKRQSVAFWCNPISGHATLYWYQQILGQGPKLLIQFQNNGVVDDSQLPKDRFSAERLKGVDSTLKIQPAKLEDSAVYLCASSLDIQGASNEKLFFGSGTQLSVL.

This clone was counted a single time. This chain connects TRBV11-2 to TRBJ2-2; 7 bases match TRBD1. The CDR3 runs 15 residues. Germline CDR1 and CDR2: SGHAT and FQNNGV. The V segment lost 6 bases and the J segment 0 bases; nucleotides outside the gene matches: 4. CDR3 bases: TGTGCCAGCAGAAGAGGGACAGCGAACACCGGGGAGCTGTTTTTT. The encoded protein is CASRRGTANTGELFF.

The CDR3 sequence is CASSFQRGPQETQYF. The CDR3, as DNA: TGTGCCAGCAGTTTCCAGCGGGGACCGCAAGAGACCCAGTACTTC. V gene TRBV28 combines with J gene TRBJ2-5; 7 bases are shared with TRBD2. Germline-derived CDR1 and CDR2 are MDHEN and SYDVKM. The CDR3 loop spans 15 amino acids. With 3 bases clipped from V and 2 bases from J, the junction kept 6 bases outside the gene matches.

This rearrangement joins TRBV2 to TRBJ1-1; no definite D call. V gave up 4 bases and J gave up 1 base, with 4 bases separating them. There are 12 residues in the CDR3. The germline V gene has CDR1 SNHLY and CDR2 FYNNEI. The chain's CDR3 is CASSAGNTEAFF. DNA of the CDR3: TGTGCCAGCAGTGCAGGGAACACTGAAGCTTTCTTT.

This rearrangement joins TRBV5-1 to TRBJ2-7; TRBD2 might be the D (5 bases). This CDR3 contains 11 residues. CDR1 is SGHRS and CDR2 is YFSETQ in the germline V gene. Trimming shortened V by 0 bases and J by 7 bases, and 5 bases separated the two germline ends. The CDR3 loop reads CASSLGLEQYF. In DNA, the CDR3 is TGCGCCAGCAGCTTGGGACTAGAGCAGTACTTC.

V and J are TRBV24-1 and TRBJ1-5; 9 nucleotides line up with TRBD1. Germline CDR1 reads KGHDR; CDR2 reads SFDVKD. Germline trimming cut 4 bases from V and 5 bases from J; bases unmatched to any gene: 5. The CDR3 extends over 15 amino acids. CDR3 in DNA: TGTGCCACCAGTGACTCACAGGGGGCGGATCAGCCCCAGCATTTT. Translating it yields CATSDSQGADQPQHF.

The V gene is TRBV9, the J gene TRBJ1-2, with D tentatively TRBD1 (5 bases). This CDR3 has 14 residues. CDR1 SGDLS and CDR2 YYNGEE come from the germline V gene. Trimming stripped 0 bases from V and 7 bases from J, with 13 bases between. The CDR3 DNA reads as TGTGCCAGCAGCGTAGAACCAGGGCTCGGTGGCTACACCTTC. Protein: CASSVEPGLGGYTF.

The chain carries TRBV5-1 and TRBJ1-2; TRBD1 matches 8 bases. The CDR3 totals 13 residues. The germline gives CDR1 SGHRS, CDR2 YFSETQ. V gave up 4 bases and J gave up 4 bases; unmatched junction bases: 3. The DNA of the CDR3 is TGCGCCAGCAGCACAGACAGGGGCTATGGCTACACCTTC. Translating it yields CASSTDRGYGYTF.

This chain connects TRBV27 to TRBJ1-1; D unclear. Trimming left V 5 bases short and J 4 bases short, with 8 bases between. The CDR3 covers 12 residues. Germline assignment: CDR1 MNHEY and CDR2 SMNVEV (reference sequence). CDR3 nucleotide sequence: TGTGCCAGCAGTCCCGGTAGCACTGAAGCTTTCTTT. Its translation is CASSPGSTEAFF.

The CDR3 region is CASSLGTTGELFF. The CDR3 coding sequence is TGTGCCAGCAGCCTTGGGACTACCGGGGAGCTGTTTTTT. The chain links TRBV3-1 (or the pseudogene TRBV3-2) to TRBJ2-2, with D possibly matching TRBD2 (6 bases). Trimming cost V 4 bases and J 5 bases, with 8 bases left between them. The CDR3 contains 13 residues. Germline V lookup: CDR1 LGHDT, CDR2 YNNKEL (reference sequence).

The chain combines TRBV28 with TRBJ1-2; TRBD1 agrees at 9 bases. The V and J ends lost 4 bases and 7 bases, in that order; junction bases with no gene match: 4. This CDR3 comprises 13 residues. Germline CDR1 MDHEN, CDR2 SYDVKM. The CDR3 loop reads CASSSTTGGGYTF. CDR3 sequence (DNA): TGTGCCAGCAGTTCAACGACAGGGGGTGGCTACACCTTC.

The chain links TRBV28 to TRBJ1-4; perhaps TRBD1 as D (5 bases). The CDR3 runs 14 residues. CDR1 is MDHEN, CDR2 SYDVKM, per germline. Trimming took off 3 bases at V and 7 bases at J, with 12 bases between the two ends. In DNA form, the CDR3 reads TGTGCCAGCAGTTTTTCAGGGAAAGGTGAAAAACTGTTTTTT. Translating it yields CASSFSGKGEKLFF.

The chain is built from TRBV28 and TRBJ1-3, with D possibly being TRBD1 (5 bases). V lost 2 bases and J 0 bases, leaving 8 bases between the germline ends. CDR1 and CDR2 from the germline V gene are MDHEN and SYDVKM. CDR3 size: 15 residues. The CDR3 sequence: CASSLQGSSGNTIYF. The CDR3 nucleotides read TGTGCCAGCAGTTTACAGGGCTCCTCTGGAAACACCATATATTTT.

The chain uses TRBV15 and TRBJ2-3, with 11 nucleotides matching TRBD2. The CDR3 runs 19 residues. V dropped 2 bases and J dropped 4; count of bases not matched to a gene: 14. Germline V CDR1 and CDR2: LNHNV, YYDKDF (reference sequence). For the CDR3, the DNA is TGTGCCACCAGCAGATCCCCCGCCCCCACTAGCGGGAGTCCAGATACGCAGTATTTT. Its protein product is CATSRSPAPTSGSPDTQYF.

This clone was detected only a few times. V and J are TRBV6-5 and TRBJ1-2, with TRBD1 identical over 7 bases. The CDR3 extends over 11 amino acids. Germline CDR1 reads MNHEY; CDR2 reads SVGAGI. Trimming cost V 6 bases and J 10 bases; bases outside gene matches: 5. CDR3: CASRRQGSYTF. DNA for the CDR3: TGTGCCAGCAGAAGACAGGGTTCCTACACCTTC.

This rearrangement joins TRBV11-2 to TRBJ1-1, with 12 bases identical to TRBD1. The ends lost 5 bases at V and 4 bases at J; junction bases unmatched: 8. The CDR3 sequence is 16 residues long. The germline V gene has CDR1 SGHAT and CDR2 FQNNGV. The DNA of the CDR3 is TGTGCCAGCAGCCACCGTGGGACAGGGGGCGTCACTGAAGCTTTCTTT. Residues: CASSHRGTGGVTEAFF. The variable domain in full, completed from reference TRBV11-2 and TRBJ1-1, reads EAGVAQSPRYKIIEKRQSVAFWCNPISGHATLYWYQQILGQGPKLLIQFQNNGVVDDSQLPKDRFSAERLKGVDSTLKIQPAKLEDSAVYLCASSHRGTGGVTEAFFGQGTRLTVV.

The CDR3: CASSRGYEQYF. Written as DNA, the CDR3 is TGTGCCAGCTCGCGCGGCTACGAGCAGTACTTC. The genes are TRBV18 and TRBJ2-7; D is uncertain. Trimming stripped 6 bases from V and 3 bases from J, with 6 bases between. There are 11 residues in the CDR3. CDR1 KGHSH and CDR2 LQKENI come from the germline V gene.

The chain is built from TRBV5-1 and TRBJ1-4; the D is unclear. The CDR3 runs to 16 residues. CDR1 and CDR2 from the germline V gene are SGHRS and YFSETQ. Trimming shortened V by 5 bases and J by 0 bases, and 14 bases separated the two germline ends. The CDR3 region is CASRAGGGATNEKLFF. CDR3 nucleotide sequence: TGCGCCAGCAGGGCGGGAGGAGGTGCAACTAATGAAAAACTGTTTTTT.